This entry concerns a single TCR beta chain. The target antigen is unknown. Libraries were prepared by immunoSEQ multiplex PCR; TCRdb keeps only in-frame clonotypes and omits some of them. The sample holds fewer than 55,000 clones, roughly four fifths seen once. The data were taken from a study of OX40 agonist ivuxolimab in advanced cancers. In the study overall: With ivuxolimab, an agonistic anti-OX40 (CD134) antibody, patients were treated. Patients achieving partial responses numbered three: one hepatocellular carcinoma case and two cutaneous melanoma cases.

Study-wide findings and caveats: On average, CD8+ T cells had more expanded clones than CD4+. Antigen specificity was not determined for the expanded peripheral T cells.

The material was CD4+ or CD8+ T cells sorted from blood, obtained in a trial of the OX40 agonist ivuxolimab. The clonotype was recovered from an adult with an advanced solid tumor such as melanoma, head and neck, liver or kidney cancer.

CDR3 residues: CASRDRGPETQYF. CDR3 DNA sequence: TGTGCCAGCAGAGACAGGGGGCCGGAGACCCAGTACTTC. J is TRBJ2-5 and V is TRBV6-1, with 10 positions matching TRBD1. Trimming removed 6 bases from V and 5 bases from J; junction bases left unmatched: 3. Germline CDR1 is MNHNS and CDR2 is SASEGT. This CDR3 comprises 13 residues.